The rows below give T cell receptor beta chains drawn from one sample of a study of T cell responses to AZD1222 COVID-19 vaccine. Clones were read by immunoSEQ multiplex PCR, and TCRdb kept only the in-frame ones, dropping some. Among about 130,000 clones listed, 89% were seen once. The sample consisted of peripheral blood, taken on day 0 of AZD1222 vaccination. The origin of the receptors is an adult in good health. CDR3s include the opening cysteine and the closing phenylalanine or tryptophan. The D gene is left open where the match is weak. Rows may omit the clone size; those that give it use once, few, many or a size class.

cdr3_aa: CASSLAGGADTEAFF
cdr3_nt: TGTGCCAGCAGCTTGGCAGGGGGCGCGGACACTGAAGCTTTCTTT
clone_size: .
d_call: TRBD1
v_call: TRBV5-8
j_call: TRBJ1-1

cdr3_aa: CASSLGPTDTQYF
cdr3_nt: TGTGCCAGCAGCTTAGGCCCCACAGATACGCAGTATTTT
clone_size: .
d_call: .
v_call: TRBV13
j_call: TRBJ2-3

cdr3_aa: CASSLRTDFYGYTF
cdr3_nt: TGTGCCAGCAGCCTCAGGACGGATTTCTATGGCTACACCTTC
clone_size: .
d_call: .
v_call: TRBV6-5
j_call: TRBJ1-2

cdr3_aa: CAWAHPGPSKNIQYF
cdr3_nt: TGTGCCTGGGCTCACCCCGGGCCCTCCAAAAACATTCAGTACTTC
clone_size: few
d_call: .
v_call: TRBV30
j_call: TRBJ2-4

cdr3_aa: CASSLANRQGWNIQYF
cdr3_nt: TGTGCCAGCAGCTTGGCCAACAGGCAGGGGTGGAACATTCAGTACTTC
clone_size: .
d_call: .
v_call: TRBV5-6
j_call: TRBJ2-4

cdr3_aa: CASSPGTIEKLFF
cdr3_nt: TGTGCCAGCAGCCCCGGGACAATTGAAAAACTGTTTTTT
clone_size: .
d_call: .
v_call: TRBV3-1/TRBV3-2
j_call: TRBJ1-4

cdr3_aa: CASSQASGLSTEAFF
cdr3_nt: TGTGCCAGCAGCCAAGCGTCGGGACTGAGCACTGAAGCTTTCTTT
clone_size: .
d_call: .
v_call: TRBV14
j_call: TRBJ1-1

cdr3_aa: CASLETDTQYF
cdr3_nt: TGTGCCAGCTTGGAGACAGATACGCAGTATTTT
clone_size: .
d_call: .
v_call: TRBV2
j_call: TRBJ2-3

cdr3_aa: CASSLAHSSWTTYSGANVLTF
cdr3_nt: TGCGCCAGCAGCTTGGCTCATTCGTCCTGGACGACTTACTCTGGGGCCAACGTCCTGACTTTC
clone_size: .
d_call: .
v_call: TRBV5-1
j_call: TRBJ2-6

cdr3_aa: CAWSVWGSAEQYF
cdr3_nt: TGTGCCTGGAGTGTATGGGGTTCGGCCGAGCAGTACTTC
clone_size: .
d_call: .
v_call: TRBV30
j_call: TRBJ2-7

cdr3_aa: CASSLVGSHTEAFF
cdr3_nt: TGTGCCAGCAGCTTAGTGGGGAGCCACACTGAAGCTTTCTTT
clone_size: .
d_call: .
v_call: TRBV7-9
j_call: TRBJ1-1

cdr3_aa: CASSGVGTEAFF
cdr3_nt: TGTGCCAGCTCAGGGGTTGGCACTGAAGCTTTCTTT
clone_size: .
d_call: .
v_call: TRBV18
j_call: TRBJ1-1

cdr3_aa: CASSPWTGGEADTQYF
cdr3_nt: TGTGCCAGCAGCCCCTGGACAGGGGGAGAGGCAGATACGCAGTATTTT
clone_size: .
d_call: TRBD1
v_call: TRBV7-6
j_call: TRBJ2-3

cdr3_aa: CASSLGTNNQPQHF
cdr3_nt: TGCGCCAGCAGCTTGGGGACAAACAATCAGCCCCAGCATTTT
clone_size: .
d_call: .
v_call: TRBV5-1
j_call: TRBJ1-5

cdr3_aa: CASSLDGRGVVYF
cdr3_nt: TGTGCCAGCAGCTTAGATGGCCGGGGAGTAGTGTACTTC
clone_size: .
d_call: .
v_call: TRBV11-2
j_call: TRBJ2-7

cdr3_aa: CASSERVLGQGSPSYGYTF
cdr3_nt: TGTGCCAGCAGTGAAAGAGTCTTGGGACAGGGAAGCCCTAGCTATGGCTACACCTTC
clone_size: .
d_call: TRBD1
v_call: TRBV6-4
j_call: TRBJ1-2

cdr3_aa: CASSLAGRGPNTEAFF
cdr3_nt: TGTGCCAGCAGCCTGGCCGGGCGGGGCCCGAACACTGAAGCTTTCTTT
clone_size: .
d_call: .
v_call: TRBV7-9
j_call: TRBJ1-1